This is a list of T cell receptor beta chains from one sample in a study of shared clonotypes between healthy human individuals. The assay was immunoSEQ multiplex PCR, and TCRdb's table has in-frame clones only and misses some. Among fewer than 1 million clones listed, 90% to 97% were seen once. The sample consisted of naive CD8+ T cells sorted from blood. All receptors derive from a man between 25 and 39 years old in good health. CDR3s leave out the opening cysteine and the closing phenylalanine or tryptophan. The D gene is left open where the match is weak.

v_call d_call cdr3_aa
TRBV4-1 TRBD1 ASSLPGQGTDTQY
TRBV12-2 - ASRPADSRSYEQY
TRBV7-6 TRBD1 ASSLERQGLSSYEQY
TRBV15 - ATSWGISYNEQF
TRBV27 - ASRNRGNTEAF
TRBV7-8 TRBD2 ASSPRLAGGPGTYEQY
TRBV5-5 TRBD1 ASSRDWTGSSSNYGYT
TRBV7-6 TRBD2 ASRASSGSFTDTQY
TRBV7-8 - ASTPGSSYEQY
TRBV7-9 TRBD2 ASSLEPGRGWNEQF
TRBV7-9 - ASSLEDVTEAF
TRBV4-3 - ASSQARRAPRHGYT
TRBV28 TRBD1 ASSLRQGLFQPQH
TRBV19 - ASTPSRGNYGYT